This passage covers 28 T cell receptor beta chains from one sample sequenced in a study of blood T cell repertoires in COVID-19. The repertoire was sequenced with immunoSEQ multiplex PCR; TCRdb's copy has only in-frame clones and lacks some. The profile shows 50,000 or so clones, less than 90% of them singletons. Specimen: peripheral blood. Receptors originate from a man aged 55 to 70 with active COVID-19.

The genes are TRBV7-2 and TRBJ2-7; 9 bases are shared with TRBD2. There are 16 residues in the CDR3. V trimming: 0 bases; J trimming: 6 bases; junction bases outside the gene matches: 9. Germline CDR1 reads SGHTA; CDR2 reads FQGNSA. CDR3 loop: CASSLAPVAGVREQYF. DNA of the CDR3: TGTGCCAGCAGCTTAGCCCCGGTAGCGGGAGTTCGCGAGCAGTACTTC.

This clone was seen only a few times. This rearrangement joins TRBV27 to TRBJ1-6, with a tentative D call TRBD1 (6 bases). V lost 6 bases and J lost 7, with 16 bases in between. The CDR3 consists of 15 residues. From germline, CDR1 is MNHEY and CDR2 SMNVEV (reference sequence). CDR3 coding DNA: TGTGCCAGCAGCTCCTGGGGGGGCCCCAATTCACCCCTCCACTTT. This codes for CASSSWGGPNSPLHF.

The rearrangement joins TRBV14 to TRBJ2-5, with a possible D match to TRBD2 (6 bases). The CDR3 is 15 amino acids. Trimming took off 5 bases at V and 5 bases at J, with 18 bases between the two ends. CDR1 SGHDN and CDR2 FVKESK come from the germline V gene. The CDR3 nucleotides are TGTGCCAGCAGCACTGGGACTTTGAGAGGGGAGACCCAGTACTTC. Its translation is CASSTGTLRGETQYF.

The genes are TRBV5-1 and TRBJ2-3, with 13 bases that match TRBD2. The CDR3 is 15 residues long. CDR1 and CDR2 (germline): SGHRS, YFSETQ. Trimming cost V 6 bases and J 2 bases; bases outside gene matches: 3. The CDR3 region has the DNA TGCGCCAGCACGGGACTAGCGGGGTACACAGATACGCAGTATTTT. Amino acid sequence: CASTGLAGYTDTQYF.

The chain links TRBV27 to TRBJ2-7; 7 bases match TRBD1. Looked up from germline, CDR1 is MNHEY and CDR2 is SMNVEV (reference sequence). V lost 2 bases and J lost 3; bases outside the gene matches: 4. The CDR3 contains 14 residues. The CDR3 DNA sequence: TGTGCCAGCAGTTTAAGGGGGCTGCACTACGAGCAGTACTTC. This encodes CASSLRGLHYEQYF.

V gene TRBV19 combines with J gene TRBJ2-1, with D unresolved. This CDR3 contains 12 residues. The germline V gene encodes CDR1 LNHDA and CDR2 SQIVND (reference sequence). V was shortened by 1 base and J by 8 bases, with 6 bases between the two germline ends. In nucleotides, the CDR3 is TGTGCCAGTAGTATAGGTATCCATGAGCAGTTCTTC. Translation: CASSIGIHEQFF.

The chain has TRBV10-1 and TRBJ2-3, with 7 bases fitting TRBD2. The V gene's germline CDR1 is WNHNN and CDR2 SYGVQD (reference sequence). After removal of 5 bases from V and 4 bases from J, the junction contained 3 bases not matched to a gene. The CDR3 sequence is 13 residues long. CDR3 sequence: CASSPGGSDTQYF. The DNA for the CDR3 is TGCGCCAGCAGTCCGGGGGGATCAGATACGCAGTATTTT.

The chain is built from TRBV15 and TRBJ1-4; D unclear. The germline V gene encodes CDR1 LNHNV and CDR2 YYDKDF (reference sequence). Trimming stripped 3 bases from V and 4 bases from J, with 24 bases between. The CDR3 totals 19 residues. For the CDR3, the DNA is TGTGCCACCAGCAGGCCTCCGCGGGCTCACCGAGGGTATAATGAAAAACTGTTTTTT. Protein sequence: CATSRPPRAHRGYNEKLFF.

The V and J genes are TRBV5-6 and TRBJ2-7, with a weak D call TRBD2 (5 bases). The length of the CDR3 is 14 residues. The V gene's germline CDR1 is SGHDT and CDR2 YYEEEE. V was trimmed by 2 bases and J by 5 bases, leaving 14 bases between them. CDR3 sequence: CASSFIAGIHEQYF. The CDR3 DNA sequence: TGTGCCAGCAGCTTTATAGCCGGGATACACGAGCAGTACTTC.

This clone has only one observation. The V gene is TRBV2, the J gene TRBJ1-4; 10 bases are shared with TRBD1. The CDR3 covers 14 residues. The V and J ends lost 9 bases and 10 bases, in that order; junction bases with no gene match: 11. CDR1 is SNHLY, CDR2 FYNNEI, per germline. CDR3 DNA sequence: TGTGCCAGTGGAGCCGGGACAGGGGAGGGAAAACTGTTTTTT. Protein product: CASGAGTGEGKLFF. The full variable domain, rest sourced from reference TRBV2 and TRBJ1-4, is EPEVTQTPSHQVTQMGQEVILRCVPISNHLYFYWYRQILGQKVEFLVSFYNNEISEKSEIFDDQFSVERPDGSNFTLKIRSTKLEDSAMYFCASGAGTGEGKLFFGSGTQLSVL.

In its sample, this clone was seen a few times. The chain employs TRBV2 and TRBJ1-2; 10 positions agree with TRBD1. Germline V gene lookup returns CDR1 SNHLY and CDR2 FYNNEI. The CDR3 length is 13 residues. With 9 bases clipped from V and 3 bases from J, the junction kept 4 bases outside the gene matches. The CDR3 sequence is CARTGGRYYGYTF. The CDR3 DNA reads TGTGCCAGGACAGGGGGCAGGTACTATGGCTACACCTTC.

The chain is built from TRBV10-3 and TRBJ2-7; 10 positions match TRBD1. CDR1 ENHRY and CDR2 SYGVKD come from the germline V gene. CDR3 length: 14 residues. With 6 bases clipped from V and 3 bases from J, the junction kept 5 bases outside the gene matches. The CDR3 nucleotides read TGTGCCATCAGCGGACAGGGGGGGAACTACGAGCAGTACTTC. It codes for CAISGQGGNYEQYF.

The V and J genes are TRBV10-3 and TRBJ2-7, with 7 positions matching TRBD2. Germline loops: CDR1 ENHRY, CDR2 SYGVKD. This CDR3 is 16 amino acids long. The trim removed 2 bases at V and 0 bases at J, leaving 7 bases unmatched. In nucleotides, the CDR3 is TGTGCCATCAGTGAGCCTACTAGCGAACGCTCCTACGAGCAGTACTTC. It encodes CAISEPTSERSYEQYF.

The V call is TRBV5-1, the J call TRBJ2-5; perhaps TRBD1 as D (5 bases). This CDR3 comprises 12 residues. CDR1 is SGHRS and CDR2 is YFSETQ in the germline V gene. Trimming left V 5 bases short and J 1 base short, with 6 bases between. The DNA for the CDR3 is TGCGCCAGCAGGGGGCTCCAAGAGACCCAGTACTTC. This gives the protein CASRGLQETQYF.

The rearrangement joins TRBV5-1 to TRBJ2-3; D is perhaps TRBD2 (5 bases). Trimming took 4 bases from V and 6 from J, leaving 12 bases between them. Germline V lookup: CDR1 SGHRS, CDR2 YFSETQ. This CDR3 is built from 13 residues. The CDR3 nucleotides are TGCGCCAGCAGCCGGCTGGAGCGGGATACGCAGTATTTT. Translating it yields CASSRLERDTQYF.

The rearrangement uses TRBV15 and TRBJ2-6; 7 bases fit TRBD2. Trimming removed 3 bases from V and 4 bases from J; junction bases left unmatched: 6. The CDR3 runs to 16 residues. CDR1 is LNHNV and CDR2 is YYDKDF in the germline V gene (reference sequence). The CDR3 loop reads CATSRILASGANVLTF. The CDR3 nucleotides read TGTGCCACCAGCAGGATACTAGCGTCCGGGGCCAACGTCCTGACTTTC. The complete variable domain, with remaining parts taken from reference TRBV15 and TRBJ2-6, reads DAMVIQNPRYQVTQFGKPVTLSCSQTLNHNVMYWYQQKSSQAPKLLFHYYDKDFNNEADTPDNFQSRRPNTSFCFLDIRSPGLGDTAMYLCATSRILASGANVLTFGAGSRLTVL.

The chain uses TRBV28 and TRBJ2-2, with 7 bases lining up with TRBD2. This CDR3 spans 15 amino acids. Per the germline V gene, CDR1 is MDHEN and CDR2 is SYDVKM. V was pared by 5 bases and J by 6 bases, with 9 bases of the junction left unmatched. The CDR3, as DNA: TGTGCCAGCAGTCGAGCGGGACCCCGGGCCGGGGAGCTGTTTTTT. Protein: CASSRAGPRAGELFF.

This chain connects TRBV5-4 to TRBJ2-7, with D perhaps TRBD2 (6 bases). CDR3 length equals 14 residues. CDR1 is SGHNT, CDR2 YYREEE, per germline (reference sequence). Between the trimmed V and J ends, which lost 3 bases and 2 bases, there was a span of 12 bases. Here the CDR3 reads CASSSAGGTYEQYF. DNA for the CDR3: TGTGCCAGCAGCTCCGCCGGCGGGACCTACGAGCAGTACTTC.

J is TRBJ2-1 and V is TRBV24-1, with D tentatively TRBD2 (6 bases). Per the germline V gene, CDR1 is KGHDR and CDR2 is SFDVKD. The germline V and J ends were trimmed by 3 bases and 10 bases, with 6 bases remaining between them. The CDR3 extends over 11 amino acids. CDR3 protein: CATSDTSEQFF. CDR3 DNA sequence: TGTGCCACCAGTGATACTAGCGAGCAGTTCTTC.

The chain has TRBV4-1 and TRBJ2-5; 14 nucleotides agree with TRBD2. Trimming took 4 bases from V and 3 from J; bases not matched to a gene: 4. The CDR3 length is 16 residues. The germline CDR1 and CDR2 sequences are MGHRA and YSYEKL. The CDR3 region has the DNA TGCGCCAGCAGCCCCGGGACTAGCGGGAGTAAAGAGACCCAGTACTTC. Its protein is CASSPGTSGSKETQYF.

The CDR3 region has the DNA TGTGCCAGCAGTGAGCTCTTCGCGGGGGGGCCCCACACCGGGGAGCTGTTTTTT. Translated, it gives CASSELFAGGPHTGELFF. The chain couples TRBV2 to TRBJ2-2, with 9 bases lining up with TRBD2. V dropped 3 bases and J dropped 3; count of bases not matched to a gene: 11. There are 18 residues in the CDR3. The germline V gene encodes CDR1 SNHLY and CDR2 FYNNEI.

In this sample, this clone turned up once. CDR3 region: CASSSQGVLTAGEQFF. DNA of the CDR3: TGTGCCAGCAGCTCTCAGGGGGTCTTAACGGCGGGTGAGCAGTTCTTC. This chain joins TRBV5-5 and TRBJ2-1, with 7 bases fitting TRBD1. Germline V lookup: CDR1 SGHKS, CDR2 YYEKEE (reference sequence). The CDR3 has 16 residues. V dropped 3 bases and J dropped 9; count of bases not matched to a gene: 15.

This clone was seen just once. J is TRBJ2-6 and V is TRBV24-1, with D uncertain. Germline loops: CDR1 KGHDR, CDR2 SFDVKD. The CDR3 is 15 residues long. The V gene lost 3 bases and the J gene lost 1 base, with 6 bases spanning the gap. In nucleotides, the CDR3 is TGTGCCACCAGTGATCCAAATTCTGGGGCCAACGTCCTGACTTTC. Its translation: CATSDPNSGANVLTF.

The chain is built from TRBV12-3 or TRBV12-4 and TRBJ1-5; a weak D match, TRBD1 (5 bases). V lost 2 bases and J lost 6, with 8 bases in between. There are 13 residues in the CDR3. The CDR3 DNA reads TGTGCCAGCAGTTTATCAGGGTTTCAGCCCCAGCATTTT. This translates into CASSLSGFQPQHF.

The CDR3 reads CASSRRGQETQYF. The DNA of the CDR3 is TGTGCCAGCAGTCGACGGGGACAAGAGACCCAGTACTTC. The chain recombines TRBV11-3 with TRBJ2-5, with D maybe TRBD2 (5 bases). The CDR3 runs 13 residues. V shed 6 bases and J shed 2 bases, with 10 bases lying between them. Germline CDR1 and CDR2: SGHNT and YENEEA.

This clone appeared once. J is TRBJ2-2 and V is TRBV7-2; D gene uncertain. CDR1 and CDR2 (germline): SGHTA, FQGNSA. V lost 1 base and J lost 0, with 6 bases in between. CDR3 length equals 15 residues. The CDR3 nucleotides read TGTGCCAGCAGCTTAGGTCCTACGAACACCGGGGAGCTGTTTTTT. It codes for CASSLGPTNTGELFF.

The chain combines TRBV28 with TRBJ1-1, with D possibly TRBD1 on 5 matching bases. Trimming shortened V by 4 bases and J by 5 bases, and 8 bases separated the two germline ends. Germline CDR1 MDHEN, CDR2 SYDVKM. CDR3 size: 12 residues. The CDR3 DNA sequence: TGTGCCAGCAGTTCGGGGGGAACTGAAGCTTTCTTT. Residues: CASSSGGTEAFF.

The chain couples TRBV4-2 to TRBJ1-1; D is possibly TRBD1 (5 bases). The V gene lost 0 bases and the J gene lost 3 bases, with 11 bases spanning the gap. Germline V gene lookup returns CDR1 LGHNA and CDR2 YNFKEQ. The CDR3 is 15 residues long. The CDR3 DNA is TGTGCCAGCAGCCAAGATCTTGGGGGGGACACTGAAGCTTTCTTT. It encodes CASSQDLGGDTEAFF.